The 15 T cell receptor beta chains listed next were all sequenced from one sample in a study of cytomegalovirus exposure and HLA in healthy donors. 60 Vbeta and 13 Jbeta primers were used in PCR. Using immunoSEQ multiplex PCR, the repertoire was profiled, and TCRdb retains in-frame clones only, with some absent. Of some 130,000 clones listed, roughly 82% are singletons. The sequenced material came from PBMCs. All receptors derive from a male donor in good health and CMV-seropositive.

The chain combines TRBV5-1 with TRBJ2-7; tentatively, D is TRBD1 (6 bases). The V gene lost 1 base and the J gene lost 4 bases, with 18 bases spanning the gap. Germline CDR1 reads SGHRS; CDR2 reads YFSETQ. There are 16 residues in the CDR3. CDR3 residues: CASSLLSHRESYEQYF. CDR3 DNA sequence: TGCGCCAGCAGCTTGTTAAGCCACAGGGAATCTTACGAGCAGTACTTC.

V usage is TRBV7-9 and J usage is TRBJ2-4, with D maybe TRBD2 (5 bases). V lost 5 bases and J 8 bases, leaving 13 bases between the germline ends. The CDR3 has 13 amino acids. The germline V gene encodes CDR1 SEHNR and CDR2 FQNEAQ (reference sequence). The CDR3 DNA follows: TGTGCCAGCAGCACGCGACCCGGGGACATTCAGTACTTC. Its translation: CASSTRPGDIQYF.

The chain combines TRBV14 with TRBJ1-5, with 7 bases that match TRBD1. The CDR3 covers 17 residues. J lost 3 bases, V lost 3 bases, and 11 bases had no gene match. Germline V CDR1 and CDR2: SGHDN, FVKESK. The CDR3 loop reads CASSHLGTERFNQPQHF. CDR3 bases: TGTGCCAGCAGCCACCTCGGGACAGAACGCTTCAATCAGCCCCAGCATTTT.

This CDR3 reads CASSKGLAGGPYEQYF. DNA for the CDR3: TGTGCCAGCAGTAAGGGACTAGCGGGAGGGCCCTACGAGCAGTACTTC. The chain is built from TRBV7-9 and TRBJ2-7; 16 bases align to TRBD2. The CDR3 contains 16 residues. Germline CDR1 is SEHNR and CDR2 is FQNEAQ (reference sequence). Trimming at V came to 6 bases and at J to 2 bases, leaving 4 bases not matched to a gene.

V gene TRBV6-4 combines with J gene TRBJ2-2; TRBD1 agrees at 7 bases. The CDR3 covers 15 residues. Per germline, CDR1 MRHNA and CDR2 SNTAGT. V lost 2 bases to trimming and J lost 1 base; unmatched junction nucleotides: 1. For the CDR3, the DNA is TGTGCCAGCAGTGACGGGGACAGGAACACCGGGGAGCTGTTTTTT. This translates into CASSDGDRNTGELFF.

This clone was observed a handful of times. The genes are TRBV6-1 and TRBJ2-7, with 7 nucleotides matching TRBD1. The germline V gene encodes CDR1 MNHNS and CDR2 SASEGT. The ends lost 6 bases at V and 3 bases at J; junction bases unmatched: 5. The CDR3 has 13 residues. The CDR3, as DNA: TGTGCCAGCAGCGACAGGGAGATCTACGAGCAGTACTTC. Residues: CASSDREIYEQYF.

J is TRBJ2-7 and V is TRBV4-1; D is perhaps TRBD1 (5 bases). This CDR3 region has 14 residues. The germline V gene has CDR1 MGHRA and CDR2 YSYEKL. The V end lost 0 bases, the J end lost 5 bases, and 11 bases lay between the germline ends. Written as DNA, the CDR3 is TGCGCCAGCAGCCAAGATCCAGGGAATGACGAGCAGTACTTC. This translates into CASSQDPGNDEQYF.

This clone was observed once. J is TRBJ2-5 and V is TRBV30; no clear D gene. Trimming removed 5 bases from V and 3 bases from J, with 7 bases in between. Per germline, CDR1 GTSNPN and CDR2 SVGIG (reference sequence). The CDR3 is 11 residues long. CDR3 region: CAWGKEETQYF. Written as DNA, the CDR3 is TGTGCCTGGGGCAAAGAAGAGACCCAGTACTTC.

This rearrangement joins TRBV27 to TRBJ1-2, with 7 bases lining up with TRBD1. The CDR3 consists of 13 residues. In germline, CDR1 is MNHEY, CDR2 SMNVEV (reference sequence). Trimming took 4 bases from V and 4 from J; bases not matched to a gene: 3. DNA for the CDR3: TGTGCCAGCAGTTCGACAGGGATCTATGGCTACACCTTC. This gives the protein CASSSTGIYGYTF.

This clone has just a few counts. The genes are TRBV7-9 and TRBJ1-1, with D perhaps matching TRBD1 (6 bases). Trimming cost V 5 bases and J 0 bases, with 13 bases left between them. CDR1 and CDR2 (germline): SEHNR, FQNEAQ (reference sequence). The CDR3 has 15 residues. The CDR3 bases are TGTGCCAGCAGCCCCCGGACAGAGATGAACACTGAAGCTTTCTTT. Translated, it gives CASSPRTEMNTEAFF.

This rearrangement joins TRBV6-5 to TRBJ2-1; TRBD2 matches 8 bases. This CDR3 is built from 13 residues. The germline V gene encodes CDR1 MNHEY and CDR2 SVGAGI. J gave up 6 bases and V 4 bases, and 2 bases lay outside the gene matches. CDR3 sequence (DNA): TGTGCCAGCAGTTTACTAGCGGCCAATGAGCAGTTCTTC. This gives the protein CASSLLAANEQFF.

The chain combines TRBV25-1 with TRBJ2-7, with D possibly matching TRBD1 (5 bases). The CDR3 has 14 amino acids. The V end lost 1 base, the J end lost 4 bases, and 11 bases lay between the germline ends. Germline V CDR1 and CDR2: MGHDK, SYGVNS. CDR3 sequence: CASSESWNRYEQYF. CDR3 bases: TGTGCCAGCAGTGAATCATGGAACAGGTACGAGCAGTACTTC.

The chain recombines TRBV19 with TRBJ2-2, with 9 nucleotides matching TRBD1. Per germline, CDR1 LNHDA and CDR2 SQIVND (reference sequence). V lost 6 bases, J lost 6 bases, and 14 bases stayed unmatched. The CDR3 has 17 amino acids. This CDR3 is CASSTGTGTLGAGELFF. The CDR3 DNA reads TGTGCCAGTAGCACCGGGACAGGGACCCTTGGGGCCGGGGAGCTGTTTTTT. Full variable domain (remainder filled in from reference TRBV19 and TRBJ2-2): DGGITQSPKYLFRKEGQNVTLSCEQNLNHDAMYWYRQDPGQGLRLIYYSQIVNDFQKGDIAEGYSVSREKKESFPLTVTSAQKNPTAFYLCASSTGTGTLGAGELFFGEGSRLTVL.

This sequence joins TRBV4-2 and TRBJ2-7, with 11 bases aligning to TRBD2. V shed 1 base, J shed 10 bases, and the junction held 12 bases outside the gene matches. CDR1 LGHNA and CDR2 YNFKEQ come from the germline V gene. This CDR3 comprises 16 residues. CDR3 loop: CASSQAGTSGGISQYF. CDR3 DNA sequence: TGTGCCAGCAGCCAAGCAGGAACTAGCGGGGGTATAAGTCAGTACTTC.

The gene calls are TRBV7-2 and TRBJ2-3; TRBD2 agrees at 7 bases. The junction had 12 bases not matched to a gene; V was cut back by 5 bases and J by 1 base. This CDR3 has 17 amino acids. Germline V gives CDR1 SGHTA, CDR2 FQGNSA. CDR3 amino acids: CASSPFLSGSGTDTQYF. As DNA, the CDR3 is TGTGCCAGCAGCCCTTTCCTTAGCGGGTCGGGCACAGATACGCAGTATTTT.